This TCR beta chain is from a study of identical twins. Study findings and constraints: High-abundance cord blood beta clonotypes had fewer insertions; memory repertoires showed none.

TCRdb re-called the 5' RACE reads through MiXCR, storing one row per CDR3 protein. The sample lists about 530,000 distinct CDR3 sequences, 15% occurring once. V was clipped by 3 bases and J by 3 bases, with 12 bases between them. This CDR3 comprises 14 residues. This clonotype has more than one count but fewer than ten. The antigen is unknown. These same data were also listed under a study on yellow fever vaccine responses in identical twins.

The sequence derives from a woman under 30 in good health. The sample comprised CD4+ T cells sorted from blood. The V and J genes are TRBV12-3 or TRBV12-4 and TRBJ2-7; D possibly corresponds to TRBD2 (6 bases). The CDR3 here is CASSFGSSVYEQYF. As DNA, the CDR3 is TGTGCCAGCAGTTTTGGGTCTAGCGTCTACGAGCAGTACTTC.